A selection of T cell receptor beta chains follows, all from one sample in a study of blood T cell repertoires in COVID-19. The protocol was immunoSEQ multiplex PCR, while the TCRdb copy is restricted to in-frame clones and leaves out a portion. In the table there are about 200,000 clones, 83% of which are singletons. The specimen sequenced was peripheral blood. The receptors here all came from a woman between 40 and 50 years old with active or convalescent COVID-19. CDR3s include the opening cysteine and the closing phenylalanine or tryptophan. Fields, in order: CDR3 length, J gene, clone size, V gene, D gene, CDR3 DNA, CDR3 protein. A D gene is named only where the DNA matches it firmly. Only some rows state a clone size, as once, few, many or a class for expanded clones.

14	TRBJ2-1	-	TRBV6-5	-	TGTGCCAGCAGCCCATTACGCCGGAGTAATGAGCAGTTCTTC	CASSPLRRSNEQFF
14	TRBJ2-7	-	TRBV19	TRBD2	TGTGCCAGTAGTCTCAGTAGCGGGGGCTACGAGCAGTACTTC	CASSLSSGGYEQYF
17	TRBJ1-4	-	TRBV7-9	TRBD1	TGTGCCAGCAGCTCTAGGGACAGGGGATTCACTAATGAAAAACTGTTTTTT	CASSSRDRGFTNEKLFF
14	TRBJ1-2	few	TRBV20-1	TRBD1	TGCAGTGCTAGTCGGGAGGGGGCGCATGACGGCTACACCTTC	CSASREGAHDGYTF
15	TRBJ2-5	-	TRBV5-1	TRBD2	TGCGCCAGCAGCGGTTTAGTAGCGGGAGCAGAGACCCAGTACTTC	CASSGLVAGAETQYF
14	TRBJ2-1	once	TRBV7-9	-	TGTGCCAGCAGCTTAAGTCAGGGCCGGAATGAGCAGTTCTTC	CASSLSQGRNEQFF
16	TRBJ1-3	-	TRBV10-3	TRBD1	TGTGCCATCGCAACGGGGACAGGGATTAGTGGAAACACCATATATTTT	CAIATGTGISGNTIYF
14	TRBJ2-7	-	TRBV7-2	TRBD1	TGTGCCAGCAGCCGCACCCGGGACAGCTACGAGCAGTACTTC	CASSRTRDSYEQYF
15	TRBJ2-1	-	TRBV10-3	TRBD2	TGTGCCATCAGTGCTTCGGGATCGGGGGGGGCTGAGCAGTTCTTC	CAISASGSGGAEQFF
18	TRBJ2-2	-	TRBV9	TRBD2	TGTGCCAGCAGCGTAGAAGGAGCGGGAGGGCCACGCGCCGGGGAGCTGTTTTTT	CASSVEGAGGPRAGELFF
11	TRBJ1-1	-	TRBV6-1	-	TGTGCCAGCATGGTCGGGGGGGAAGCTTTCTTT	CASMVGGEAFF
15	TRBJ2-1	once	TRBV7-7	TRBD2	TGTGCTAGCAGCTTGTGGCTAGCGGGGGACAATGAGCAGTTCTTC	CASSLWLAGDNEQFF
16	TRBJ2-1	-	TRBV27	TRBD2	TGTGCCAGCAGTTTATCTGCCACTAGCGGGAGCAATGAGCAGTTCTTC	CASSLSATSGSNEQFF
14	TRBJ1-2	-	TRBV7-9	-	TGTGCCAGCAGCCCAGAACAGTTTAACTATGGCTACACCTTC	CASSPEQFNYGYTF
16	TRBJ2-3	-	TRBV5-1	-	TGCGCCAGCAGCGCCGACAGGTCATGGGGCACAGATACGCAGTATTTT	CASSADRSWGTDTQYF
14	TRBJ1-3	-	TRBV18	TRBD1	TGTGCCAGCTCAGACGGGACAGCCCGAAACACCATATATTTT	CASSDGTARNTIYF
13	TRBJ2-5	-	TRBV28	-	TGTGCCAGCAGGCCTCCCCACATGGAGACCCAGTACTTC	CASRPPHMETQYF
13	TRBJ1-1	-	TRBV15	-	TGTGCCACCGGCAGAGACCCGACAGATGAAGCTTTCTTT	CATGRDPTDEAFF
15	TRBJ2-7	-	TRBV7-8	TRBD2	TGTGCCAGCAGCTTGTTAGCGGGGGACTCCTACGAGCAGTACTTC	CASSLLAGDSYEQYF
15	TRBJ1-5	-	TRBV5-6	TRBD1	TGTGCCAGCACCTTACAGGGGGCTGGGAATCAGCCCCAGCATTTT	CASTLQGAGNQPQHF
12	TRBJ2-3	-	TRBV5-1	-	TGCGCCAGCAGCCCGGGGAGAGATACGCAGTATTTT	CASSPGRDTQYF
14	TRBJ1-2	-	TRBV11-1	TRBD1	TGTGCCAGCAGCCCGGACAGGGGAGGCTATGGCTACACCTTC	CASSPDRGGYGYTF
12	TRBJ1-1	-	TRBV10-3	-	TGTGCCTGTGCGGGAGTGAACACTGAAGCTTTCTTT	CACAGVNTEAFF
15	TRBJ1-1	-	TRBV19	TRBD1	TGTGCCAGTAGTAAGCAGGGGGCAGTAGGCACTGAAGCTTTCTTT	CASSKQGAVGTEAFF
15	TRBJ2-7	-	TRBV5-5	-	TGTGCCAGCAGTCGATCTACGGCTAGCTCCTACGAGCAGTACTTC	CASSRSTASSYEQYF
18	TRBJ1-3	few	TRBV5-1	-	TGCGCCAGCAGCCCGGGAGGAACGGGTAAGGGCTCTGGAAACACCATATATTTT	CASSPGGTGKGSGNTIYF
13	TRBJ1-5	few	TRBV4-3	-	TGCGCCAGCAGCCTTGAAACGGACAAGCCCCAGCATTTT	CASSLETDKPQHF
15	TRBJ1-2	-	TRBV19	-	TGTGCCAGTAGGCGAGGAGTACAGGGTGACTATGGCTACACCTTC	CASRRGVQGDYGYTF
13	TRBJ2-5	-	TRBV7-2	TRBD2	TGTGCCAGCAGCTTTAGCGGGGAGGAGACCCAGTACTTC	CASSFSGEETQYF
15	TRBJ2-7	-	TRBV7-2	TRBD2	TGTGCCAGCAGCCCAAGTGGGGAGGGTTCCTACGAGCAGTACTTC	CASSPSGEGSYEQYF
15	TRBJ1-3	-	TRBV4-2	TRBD1	TGTGCCAGCAGACGCGACAGGGGTCCTGGAAACACCATATATTTT	CASRRDRGPGNTIYF
14	TRBJ2-2	-	TRBV30	-	TGTGCCTGGAGGGGTACTAGCTACGCCGGGGAGCTGTTTTTT	CAWRGTSYAGELFF
17	TRBJ1-2	-	TRBV11-2	TRBD1	TGTGCCAGCAGCTTAGAGGCAGGGGGCCCTTATAACTATGGCTACACCTTC	CASSLEAGGPYNYGYTF
13	TRBJ1-1	-	TRBV6-7	-	TGTGCCACCATAGCTCTCATGAACACTGAAGCTTTCTTT	CATIALMNTEAFF
19	TRBJ1-2	-	TRBV27	-	TGTGCCAGCAGTTTAATCTACCGGGTCGGGCCAGGGGAAGACTATGGCTACACCTTC	CASSLIYRVGPGEDYGYTF
17	TRBJ2-5	-	TRBV13	TRBD2	TGTGCCAGCAGCTTTGTGGGACTAGCGGGAGTCTCAAAGACCCAGTACTTC	CASSFVGLAGVSKTQYF
14	TRBJ1-4	-	TRBV19	TRBD1	TGTGCCAGTAGTATACTCGACAGGGAAGAAAAACTGTTTTTT	CASSILDREEKLFF
15	TRBJ1-6	-	TRBV5-1	TRBD1	TGCGCCAGCAGCTTGGGAAGGGGGCATAATTCACCCCTCCACTTT	CASSLGRGHNSPLHF
14	TRBJ1-4	-	TRBV30	-	TGTGCCTGGAGTGTAGGGGGAACTAATGAAAAACTGTTTTTT	CAWSVGGTNEKLFF
14	TRBJ1-2	-	TRBV7-9	TRBD1	TGTGCCAGCAGCCCACGACAGGGGTACTATGGCTACACCTTC	CASSPRQGYYGYTF
14	TRBJ1-5	-	TRBV2	-	TGTGCCAGCAGTGAGGGAGGGGGGCTTCAGCCCCAGCATTTT	CASSEGGGLQPQHF
16	TRBJ1-5	-	TRBV7-9	TRBD1	TGTGCCAGCAGCCCGGGGGTAAGGGGGCAGAATCAGCCCCAGCATTTT	CASSPGVRGQNQPQHF
14	TRBJ1-2	few	TRBV1	-	TGCACCAGCAGATACCGGGACAGGACCTATGGCTACACCTTC	CTSRYRDRTYGYTF
13	TRBJ2-7	-	TRBV5-1	TRBD2	TGCGCCAGCAGCTTAGGACTAGCAAACGAGCAGTACTTC	CASSLGLANEQYF
17	TRBJ1-4	-	TRBV19	TRBD1	TGTGCCAGTAGGCGGGGGACAGGGCTTGCAACTAATGAAAAACTGTTTTTT	CASRRGTGLATNEKLFF
17	TRBJ2-3	-	TRBV24-1	TRBD2	TGTGCCACCAGCCCCTCGGGACTAGCGGGGGACACAGATACGCAGTATTTT	CATSPSGLAGDTDTQYF
14	TRBJ2-7	-	TRBV7-8	TRBD1	TGTGCCAGCAGCTTAGTAGGGACAGGGTACGAGCAGTACTTC	CASSLVGTGYEQYF
16	TRBJ1-1	once	TRBV7-9	-	TGTGCCAGCAGCTTGGGCCAGGCCTGGGGGCAGAGTGAAGCTTTCTTT	CASSLGQAWGQSEAFF
14	TRBJ1-5	-	TRBV4-1	-	TGCGCCAGCAGCCAAGTTGCCAGCGGCGGGCCCCAGCATTTT	CASSQVASGGPQHF
14	TRBJ2-7	-	TRBV18	TRBD1	TGTGCCAGCTCACCGGACAGGTCTATAGACGAGCAGTACTTC	CASSPDRSIDEQYF
13	TRBJ1-1	few	TRBV6-5	-	TGTGCCAGCAGTTACTCAGAGAGAGCAAAAGCTTTCTTT	CASSYSERAKAFF
13	TRBJ1-3	-	TRBV10-3	-	TGTGCCACCGGAGGTACCTCTGGAAACACCATATATTTT	CATGGTSGNTIYF
16	TRBJ2-1	-	TRBV4-2	-	TGTGCCAGCAGCCCCCCTCTTGGTAGCGGTTACAATGAGCAGTTCTTC	CASSPPLGSGYNEQFF
15	TRBJ1-4	-	TRBV27	-	TGTGCCAGCAGTCCCCTTGGAGGGCTTAATGAAAAACTGTTTTTT	CASSPLGGLNEKLFF
15	TRBJ1-5	-	TRBV9	TRBD1	TGTGCCAGCAGCGCCGACGGACAGGATTATCAGCCCCAGCATTTT	CASSADGQDYQPQHF
14	TRBJ2-7	-	TRBV11-2	TRBD2	TGTGCCAGCAGCTTAATCGCGGGAGAGTACGAGCAGTACTTC	CASSLIAGEYEQYF
16	TRBJ1-5	once	TRBV6-1	-	TGTGCCAGCAGTGAACAGGGACTGCCAAAAACGCAGCCCCAGCATTTT	CASSEQGLPKTQPQHF